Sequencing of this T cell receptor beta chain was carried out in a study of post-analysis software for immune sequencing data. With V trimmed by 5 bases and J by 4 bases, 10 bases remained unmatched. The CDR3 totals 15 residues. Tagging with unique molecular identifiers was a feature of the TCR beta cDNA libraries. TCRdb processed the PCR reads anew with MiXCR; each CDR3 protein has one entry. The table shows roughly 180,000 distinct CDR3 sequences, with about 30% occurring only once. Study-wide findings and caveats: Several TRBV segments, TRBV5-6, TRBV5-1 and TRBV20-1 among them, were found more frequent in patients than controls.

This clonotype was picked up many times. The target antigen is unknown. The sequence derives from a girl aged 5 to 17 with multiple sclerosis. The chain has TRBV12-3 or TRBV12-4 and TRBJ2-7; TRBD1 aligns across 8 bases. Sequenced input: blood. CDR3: CASSPMDRAEYEQYF. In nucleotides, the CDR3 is TGTGCCAGCAGTCCAATGGACAGGGCAGAATACGAGCAGTACTTC.